This record covers a single TCR beta chain. In the study's own analysis: Estimation of nucleated cell counts relied on the amplification of reference gene primers. Method: immunoSEQ multiplex PCR; TCRdb's copy keeps in-frame clones and lacks some. V, J and clone size were drawn from that table, and D and trimming were deduced from the DNA. The top ten clones hold around 2.3% of a sample with some 86,000 clones, around 93% of them seen once. These data originate in a study of blood T cell repertoires in COVID-19. Study-wide background: Spain, Italy and the United States supplied samples that represented acute and convalescent COVID-19. T cells, B-cell-depleted T cells, or PBMCs provided the cDNA or gDNA that served as material.

V lost 4 bases to trimming and J lost 5 bases; unmatched junction nucleotides: 3. From germline, CDR1 is SGHRS and CDR2 YFSETQ. This CDR3 comprises 13 residues. This chain connects TRBV5-1 to TRBJ1-2; 9 nucleotides align to TRBD1. Material: peripheral blood. The receptor's source is a human donor with active COVID-19. The donor label of this sample is uncertain. The CDR3 nucleotides read TGCGCCAGCAGCATCGGGACAGGGTATGGCTACACCTTC. Amino acids: CASSIGTGYGYTF.